These 27 T cell receptor beta chains came from one sample sequenced in a study of shared clonotypes between healthy human individuals. TCRdb's table, derived via immunoSEQ multiplex PCR, lists solely in-frame clones and lacks some. The sample includes roughly 2.2 million clones, 90% to 95% of them seen just once. Material for sequencing was naive CD4+ T cells from PBMCs. Subset in this sample: CD45RA+ positively selected. Receptor source: a man between 18 and 35 years old in good health. Some clones in this sample may be carry-over from other donors' samples.

V gene TRBV5-4 combines with J gene TRBJ1-2; TRBD1 is a possible D gene (6 bases). Trimming took 7 bases from V and 2 from J, leaving 15 bases between them. CDR3 size: 14 residues. Per germline, CDR1 SGHNT and CDR2 YYREEE (reference sequence). In DNA form, the CDR3 reads TGTGCCAGCCAACGTGGGGGCCTAAACTATGGCTACACCTTC. Amino acids: CASQRGGLNYGYTF.

This sequence joins TRBV28 and TRBJ2-7; no reliable D call. V lost 3 bases and J lost 6, with 12 bases in between. This CDR3 region has 13 residues. The germline gives CDR1 MDHEN, CDR2 SYDVKM. CDR3 in amino acids: CASSLTRTFEQYF. CDR3 DNA: TGTGCCAGCAGTTTGACAAGGACGTTCGAGCAGTACTTC. Together with reference TRBV28 and TRBJ2-7, the CDR3 gives the full variable domain: DVKVTQSSRYLVKRTGEKVFLECVQDMDHENMFWYRQDPGLGLRLIYFSYDVKMKEKGDIPEGYSVSREKKERFSLILESASTNQTSMYLCASSLTRTFEQYFGPGTRLTVT.

This chain uses TRBV27 with TRBJ1-2; tentative D call: TRBD1 (5 bases). CDR1 is MNHEY and CDR2 is SMNVEV in the germline V gene (reference sequence). The CDR3 contains 14 residues. V dropped 5 bases and J dropped 7 bases, with 17 bases sitting between them. The CDR3 sequence: CASSLRDRSSGYTF. CDR3 in DNA: TGTGCCAGCAGTCTACGGGACCGTTCCTCTGGCTACACCTTC.

This chain joins TRBV29-1 and TRBJ1-2; the D gene is possibly TRBD1 (6 bases). This CDR3 comprises 14 residues. Germline values: CDR1 SQVTM, CDR2 ANQGSEA. V was clipped by 2 bases and J by 7 bases, with 17 bases between them. CDR3 sequence: CSVELTVRGSGYTF. CDR3 DNA: TGCAGCGTTGAACTGACAGTCAGGGGCTCTGGCTACACCTTC.

V is TRBV5-1 and J is TRBJ2-3, with D perhaps TRBD2 (6 bases). Germline values: CDR1 SGHRS, CDR2 YFSETQ. The CDR3 runs 15 residues. V lost 2 bases, J lost 2 bases, and 12 bases lay in between. CDR3: CASSFPVADTDTQYF. CDR3 sequence (DNA): TGCGCCAGCAGCTTTCCAGTAGCGGACACAGATACGCAGTATTTT. Complete variable domain (other parts from reference TRBV5-1 and TRBJ2-3): KAGVTQTPRYLIKTRGQQVTLSCSPISGHRSVSWYQQTPGQGLQFLFEYFSETQRNKGNFPGRFSGRQFSNSRSEMNVSTLELGDSALYLCASSFPVADTDTQYFGPGTRLTVL.

In the case of this clone: Other DNA sequences of this sample code for an identical CDR3. J is TRBJ2-1 and V is TRBV5-1; 8 bases agree with TRBD2. The CDR3 has 15 amino acids. Germline V lookup: CDR1 SGHRS, CDR2 YFSETQ. V shed 4 bases and J 4 bases; nucleotides not matched to a gene: 7. CDR3 in amino acids: CASSLASSGYNEQFF. The CDR3 DNA follows: TGCGCCAGCAGCCTCGCCTCTAGCGGGTACAATGAGCAGTTCTTC.

With regard to this clone: The same CDR3 also results from other DNA sequences found in this sample. The rearrangement uses TRBV29-1 and TRBJ2-3; D uncertain. CDR3 length: 12 residues. Trimming stripped 5 bases from V and 1 base from J, with 7 bases between. The germline CDR1 and CDR2 sequences are SQVTM and ANQGSEA. The CDR3 coding sequence is TGCAGCGTTCTCCAGGGCACAGATACGCAGTATTTT. Residues: CSVLQGTDTQYF.

The V gene is TRBV5-1, the J gene TRBJ2-2; no definite D call. Germline CDR1 SGHRS, CDR2 YFSETQ. The CDR3 runs to 16 residues. The V and J ends lost 1 base and 7 bases respectively, with 17 bases between them. The CDR3 DNA sequence: TGCGCCAGCAGCTTGTCACGTAGTTTTGTCGGCGGGGAGCTGTTTTTT. Translating gives CASSLSRSFVGGELFF.

The V gene is TRBV28, the J gene TRBJ1-1; 9 bases match TRBD1. Unmatched junction bases numbered 3, after V lost 3 bases and J lost 1 base. Germline V gene data show CDR1 as MDHEN and CDR2 as SYDVKM. The CDR3 runs 15 residues. CDR3 region: CASSFPGQGNTEAFF. DNA for the CDR3: TGTGCCAGCAGTTTCCCGGGACAGGGGAACACTGAAGCTTTCTTT.

The rearrangement joins TRBV11-3 to TRBJ2-7; the match to TRBD1 covers 10 bases. V lost 0 bases, J lost 4 bases, and 15 bases stayed unmatched. This CDR3 is 19 amino acids long. Germline values: CDR1 SGHNT, CDR2 YENEEA. This CDR3 reads CASSLDRDRGLPGSYEQYF. Here the CDR3 DNA reads TGTGCCAGCAGCTTAGACCGGGACAGGGGCTTACCGGGATCATACGAGCAGTACTTC.

The chain employs TRBV4-1 and TRBJ2-4; D ambiguous. CDR3 length: 18 amino acids. Trimming shortened V by 5 bases and J by 2 bases, and 22 bases separated the two germline ends. CDR1 and CDR2 from the germline V gene are MGHRA and YSYEKL. CDR3 coding DNA: TGCGCCAGCAGCTCCCCTGCAGGACCTGGTGGGACCAAAAACATTCAGTACTTC. This translates into CASSSPAGPGGTKNIQYF.

This chain uses TRBV2 with TRBJ2-4; 12 nucleotides match TRBD2. The junction had 6 bases not matched to a gene; V was cut back by 3 bases and J by 6 bases. This CDR3 has 16 residues. Germline V gene lookup returns CDR1 SNHLY and CDR2 FYNNEI. CDR3 residues: CASSDPSGRAGNIQYF. The CDR3 DNA reads TGTGCCAGCAGTGACCCTAGCGGGAGGGCCGGAAACATTCAGTACTTC.

The chain employs TRBV27 and TRBJ1-5; 7 nucleotides align to TRBD1. This CDR3 comprises 14 residues. Germline V lookup: CDR1 MNHEY, CDR2 SMNVEV (reference sequence). After removal of 6 bases from V and 13 bases from J, the junction contained 15 bases not matched to a gene. In nucleotides, the CDR3 is TGTGCCAGCAGCGCACTTAACCCCCGGACAGGACAGCATTTT. Translation: CASSALNPRTGQHF.

The V gene is TRBV27, the J gene TRBJ2-7; 8 bases agree with TRBD1. Germline V gives CDR1 MNHEY, CDR2 SMNVEV (reference sequence). The CDR3 is 14 amino acids. J was trimmed by 1 base and V by 6 bases; bases with no gene match: 5. The CDR3 is CASRDTGGSYEQYF. The CDR3 DNA reads TGTGCCAGCAGGGATACAGGGGGTTCCTACGAGCAGTACTTC.

The J gene is TRBJ2-7, the V gene TRBV4-2; D may be TRBD1 (6 bases). In germline, CDR1 is LGHNA, CDR2 YNFKEQ. This CDR3 is 16 amino acids long. V lost 3 bases to trimming and J lost 0 bases, with 15 bases between them. The CDR3 DNA reads TGTGCCAGCAGCCAGCTGCTTCAGGGGTCCTCCTACGAGCAGTACTTC. Amino acids: CASSQLLQGSSYEQYF.

The V and J genes are TRBV9 and TRBJ1-1; 9 nucleotides match TRBD1. This CDR3 comprises 13 residues. V gave up 4 bases and J gave up 4 bases; unmatched junction bases: 2. Per germline, CDR1 SGDLS and CDR2 YYNGEE. The CDR3 sequence is CASSQTGGTEAFF. For the CDR3, the DNA is TGTGCCAGCAGCCAGACAGGGGGCACTGAAGCTTTCTTT.

The chain couples TRBV5-1 to TRBJ1-1; no firm D call. The CDR3 runs to 14 residues. Between the trimmed V and J ends, which lost 0 bases and 3 bases, there was a span of 9 bases. Germline assignment: CDR1 SGHRS and CDR2 YFSETQ. CDR3 sequence: CASSLELGYTEAFF. Written as DNA, the CDR3 is TGCGCCAGCAGCTTGGAGTTAGGATACACTGAAGCTTTCTTT.

Written as DNA, the CDR3 is TGTGCCAGCAGGGGGACAGGGGGCTGGGAGACCCAGTACTTC. This translates into CASRGTGGWETQYF. The chain combines TRBV6-1 with TRBJ2-5; TRBD1 agrees at 12 bases. The CDR3 sequence is 14 residues long. The germline V gene has CDR1 MNHNS and CDR2 SASEGT. V was clipped by 6 bases and J by 5 bases; unmatched bases: 4.

The V gene is TRBV6-1, the J gene TRBJ2-5; the D is unclear. This CDR3 has 11 amino acids. V was cut by 0 bases and J by 9 bases, with 5 bases left in between. Germline loops: CDR1 MNHNS, CDR2 SASEGT. This CDR3 is CASSEASPQYF. CDR3 nucleotides: TGTGCCAGCAGTGAAGCCAGCCCCCAGTACTTC.

CDR3 in amino acids: CASSLLGQGVYGYTF. DNA of the CDR3: TGTGCCAGCAGTTTATTGGGACAGGGAGTCTATGGCTACACCTTC. This sequence joins TRBV28 and TRBJ1-2, with TRBD1 matching 9 bases. The length of the CDR3 is 15 residues. CDR1 is MDHEN and CDR2 is SYDVKM in the germline V gene. J was trimmed by 4 bases and V by 1 base; bases with no gene match: 4.

The chain couples TRBV5-1 to TRBJ2-2, with 7 bases aligning to TRBD2. This CDR3 is built from 16 residues. V trimming: 2 bases; J trimming: 0 bases; junction bases outside the gene matches: 4. CDR1 SGHRS and CDR2 YFSETQ come from the germline V gene. CDR3 amino acids: CASSFGGRTNTGELFF. In DNA, the CDR3 is TGCGCCAGCAGCTTCGGCGGGAGAACGAACACCGGGGAGCTGTTTTTT.

The CDR3 DNA sequence: TGTGCCAGCAGTTTAGGGGCGGGAGGGGATTGGCAGTTCTTC. Its translation is CASSLGAGGDWQFF. The chain combines TRBV27 with TRBJ2-1; 9 bases line up with TRBD2. Germline CDR1 and CDR2: MNHEY and SMNVEV (reference sequence). After removal of 2 bases from V and 12 bases from J, the junction contained 8 bases not matched to a gene. The CDR3 loop spans 14 amino acids.

The V gene is TRBV7-9, the J gene TRBJ1-1, with TRBD1 as a possible D gene (5 bases). Trimming cost V 2 bases and J 5 bases, with 15 bases left between them. Germline V gene sequence: CDR1 SEHNR, CDR2 FQNEAQ (reference sequence). This CDR3 is 15 amino acids long. In nucleotides, the CDR3 is TGTGCCAGCAGCTTAATGCAGGGCGGTGGTACTGAAGCTTTCTTT. Its translation is CASSLMQGGGTEAFF.

This chain connects TRBV9 to TRBJ2-7; 16 bases align to TRBD2. The CDR3 length is 17 residues. Trimming at V came to 4 bases and at J to 4 bases, leaving 8 bases not matched to a gene. CDR1 and CDR2 (germline): SGDLS, YYNGEE. The CDR3 sequence: CASSHGTSGRAVYEQYF. The CDR3 region has the DNA TGTGCCAGCAGCCATGGGACTAGCGGGAGGGCGGTGTACGAGCAGTACTTC. Looking up the rest from reference TRBV9 and TRBJ2-7 gives the full variable domain: DSGVTQTPKHLITATGQRVTLRCSPRSGDLSVYWYQQSLDQGLQFLIQYYNGEERAKGNILERFSAQQFPDLHSELNLSSLELGDSALYFCASSHGTSGRAVYEQYFGPGTRLTVT.

The chain links TRBV28 to TRBJ2-1; the match to TRBD2 covers 10 bases. The V gene end was trimmed by 2 bases and the J gene end by 3 bases; junction bases not matched to a gene: 4. Germline V gene sequence: CDR1 MDHEN, CDR2 SYDVKM. This CDR3 has 16 residues. The CDR3 DNA reads TGTGCCAGCAGTTTAGGGGGGACTAGCGTCTACAATGAGCAGTTCTTC. As protein: CASSLGGTSVYNEQFF.

This chain uses TRBV11-2 with TRBJ2-1; the match to TRBD1 covers 11 bases. The CDR3 runs to 17 residues. CDR1 and CDR2 from the germline V gene are SGHAT and FQNNGV. Germline trimming cut 5 bases from V and 5 bases from J; bases unmatched to any gene: 11. This CDR3 is CASSAYRDRGGHNEQFF. The CDR3 region has the DNA TGTGCCAGCAGCGCATACCGGGACAGGGGGGGCCACAATGAGCAGTTCTTC. The full variable domain, completed using reference TRBV11-2 and TRBJ2-1, is EAGVAQSPRYKIIEKRQSVAFWCNPISGHATLYWYQQILGQGPKLLIQFQNNGVVDDSQLPKDRFSAERLKGVDSTLKIQPAKLEDSAVYLCASSAYRDRGGHNEQFFGPGTRLTVL.

The J gene is TRBJ2-7, the V gene TRBV7-2, with D possibly TRBD2 on 6 matching bases. Trimming took 4 bases from V and 3 from J, leaving 16 bases between them. Germline CDR1 reads SGHTA; CDR2 reads FQGNSA. The CDR3 loop spans 15 amino acids. The CDR3 here is CASSSARGTYYEQYF. DNA for the CDR3: TGTGCCAGCAGCTCTGCCCGGGGGACCTACTACGAGCAGTACTTC.